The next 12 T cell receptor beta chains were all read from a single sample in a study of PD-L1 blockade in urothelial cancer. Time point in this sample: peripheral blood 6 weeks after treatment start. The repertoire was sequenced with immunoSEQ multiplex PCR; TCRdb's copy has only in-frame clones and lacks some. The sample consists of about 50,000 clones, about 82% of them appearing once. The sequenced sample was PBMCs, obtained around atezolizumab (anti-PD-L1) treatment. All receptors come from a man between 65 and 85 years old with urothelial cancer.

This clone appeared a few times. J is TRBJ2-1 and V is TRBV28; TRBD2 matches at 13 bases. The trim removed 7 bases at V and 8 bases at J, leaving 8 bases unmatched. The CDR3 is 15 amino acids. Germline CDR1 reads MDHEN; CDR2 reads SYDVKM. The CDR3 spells CASTIGLAGVDEQFF. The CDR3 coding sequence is TGTGCCAGCACCATTGGACTAGCGGGAGTGGATGAGCAGTTCTTC.

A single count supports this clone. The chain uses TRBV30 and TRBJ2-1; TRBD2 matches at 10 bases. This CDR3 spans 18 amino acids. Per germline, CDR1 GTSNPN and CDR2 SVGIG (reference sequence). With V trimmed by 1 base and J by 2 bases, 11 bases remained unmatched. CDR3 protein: CAWSAPATSGPPYNEQFF. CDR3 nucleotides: TGTGCCTGGAGTGCTCCCGCGACTAGCGGGCCTCCCTACAATGAGCAGTTCTTC.

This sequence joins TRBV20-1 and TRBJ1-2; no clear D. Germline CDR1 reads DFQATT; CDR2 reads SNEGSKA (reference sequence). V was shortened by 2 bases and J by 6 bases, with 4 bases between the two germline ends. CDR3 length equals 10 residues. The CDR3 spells CSARQNGYTF. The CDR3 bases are TGCAGTGCTAGACAGAATGGCTACACCTTC.

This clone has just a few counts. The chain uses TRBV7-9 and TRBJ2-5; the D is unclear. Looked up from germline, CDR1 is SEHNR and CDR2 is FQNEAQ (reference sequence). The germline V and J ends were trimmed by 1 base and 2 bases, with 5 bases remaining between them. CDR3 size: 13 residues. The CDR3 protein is CASSLEQQETQYF. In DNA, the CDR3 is TGTGCCAGCAGCTTAGAACAACAAGAGACCCAGTACTTC.

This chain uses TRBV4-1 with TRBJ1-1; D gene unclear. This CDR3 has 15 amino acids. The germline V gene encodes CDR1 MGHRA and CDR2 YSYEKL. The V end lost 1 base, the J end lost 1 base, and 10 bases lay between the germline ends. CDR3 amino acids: CASSQVPSGNTEAFF. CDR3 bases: TGCGCCAGCAGCCAAGTCCCGTCGGGGAACACTGAAGCTTTCTTT.

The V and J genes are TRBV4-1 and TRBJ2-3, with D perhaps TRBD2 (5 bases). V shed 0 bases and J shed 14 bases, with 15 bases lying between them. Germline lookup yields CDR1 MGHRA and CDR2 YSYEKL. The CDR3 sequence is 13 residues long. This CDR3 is CASSQETDRLAYF. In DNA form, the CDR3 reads TGCGCCAGCAGCCAAGAGACTGACCGCCTAGCGTATTTT.

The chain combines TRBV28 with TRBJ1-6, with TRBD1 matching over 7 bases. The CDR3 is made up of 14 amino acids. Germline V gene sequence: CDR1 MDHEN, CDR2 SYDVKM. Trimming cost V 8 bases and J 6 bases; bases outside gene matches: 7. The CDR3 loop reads CASGRSGGNSPLHF. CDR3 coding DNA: TGTGCCAGCGGGCGATCAGGGGGTAATTCACCCCTCCACTTT.

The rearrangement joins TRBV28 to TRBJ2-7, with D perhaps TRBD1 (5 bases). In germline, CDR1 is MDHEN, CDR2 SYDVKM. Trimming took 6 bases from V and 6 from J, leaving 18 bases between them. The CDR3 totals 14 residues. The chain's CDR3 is CASSLGNQGSEQYF. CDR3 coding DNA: TGTGCCAGCAGCTTAGGGAATCAGGGAAGCGAGCAGTACTTC.

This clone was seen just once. In DNA form, the CDR3 reads TGTGCCAGCAGTTACGCGGGGGGTGAAGCTTTCTTT. Protein: CASSYAGGEAFF. The J gene is TRBJ1-1, the V gene TRBV6-6, with D perhaps matching TRBD1 (5 bases). The CDR3 runs 12 residues. Germline V lookup: CDR1 MNHNY, CDR2 SVGAGI (reference sequence). The ends were cut back, 2 bases at V and 7 bases at J, with 8 bases in the middle.

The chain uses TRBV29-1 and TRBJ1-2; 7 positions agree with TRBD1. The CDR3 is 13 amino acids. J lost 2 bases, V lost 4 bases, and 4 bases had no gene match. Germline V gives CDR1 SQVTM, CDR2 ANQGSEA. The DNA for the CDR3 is TGCAGCGTTGTGGACAGGAGGAACTATGGCTACACCTTC. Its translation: CSVVDRRNYGYTF.

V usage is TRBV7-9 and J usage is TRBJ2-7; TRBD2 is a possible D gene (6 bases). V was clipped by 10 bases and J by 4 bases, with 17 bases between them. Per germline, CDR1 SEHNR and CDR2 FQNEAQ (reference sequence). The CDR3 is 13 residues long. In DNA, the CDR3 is TGTGCCATCGGGGGAACAGGAGGGTACGAGCAGTACTTC. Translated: CAIGGTGGYEQYF.

Written as DNA, the CDR3 is TGTGCCAGCAGTTTATATGGACAGGGTAGCTACGAGCAGTACTTC. It encodes CASSLYGQGSYEQYF. The rearrangement links TRBV28 to TRBJ2-7; 8 bases align to TRBD1. V was pared by 1 base and J by 3 bases, with 5 bases of the junction left unmatched. The CDR3 is made up of 15 amino acids. Germline lookup yields CDR1 MDHEN and CDR2 SYDVKM.